Sequencing of this T cell receptor (beta chain) was carried out in a study of cytomegalovirus exposure and HLA in healthy donors. Study findings and constraints: It was reported that TCR beta sequences correctly inferred the HLA-A and HLA-B alleles for most subjects.

This CDR3 comprises 14 residues. The V and J ends lost 0 bases and 2 bases respectively, with 9 bases between them. The V gene's germline CDR1 is SGDLS and CDR2 YYNGEE. Regarding this clone: Its antigen remains unidentified. Other nucleotide sequences in the sample specify the same CDR3.

13 Jbeta primers and 60 Vbeta primers were used for the PCR. Using immunoSEQ multiplex PCR, the repertoire was profiled, and TCRdb retains in-frame clones only, with some absent. The profile shows 100,000 to 150,000 clones, around three quarters of them singletons. The chain employs TRBV9 and TRBJ2-7, with unresolved D. Sample: PBMCs. This clonotype was sampled from a woman between 50 and 59 years old in good health and CMV-seronegative. The chain's CDR3 is CASSVGGGTYEQYF. In nucleotides, the CDR3 is TGTGCCAGCAGCGTAGGAGGTGGAACCTACGAGCAGTACTTC.